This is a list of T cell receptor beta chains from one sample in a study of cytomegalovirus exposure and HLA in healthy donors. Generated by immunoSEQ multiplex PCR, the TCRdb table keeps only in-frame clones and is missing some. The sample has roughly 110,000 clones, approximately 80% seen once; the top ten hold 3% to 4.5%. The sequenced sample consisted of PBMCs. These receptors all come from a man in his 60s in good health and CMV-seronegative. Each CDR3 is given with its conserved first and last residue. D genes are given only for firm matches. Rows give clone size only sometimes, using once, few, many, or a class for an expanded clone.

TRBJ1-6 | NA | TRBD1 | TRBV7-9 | TGTGCCAGCATCAAAGGGGGCGCCTACTCACCCCTCCACTTT | CASIKGGAYSPLHF
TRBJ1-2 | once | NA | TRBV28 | TGTGCCAGCAGAGAGGGTGTTTTAGGCTACACCTTC | CASREGVLGYTF
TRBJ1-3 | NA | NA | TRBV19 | TGTGCCAGTAGTGTGACAGGCACCTTCGGGGGAAACACCATATATTTT | CASSVTGTFGGNTIYF
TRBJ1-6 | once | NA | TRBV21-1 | TGTGCCAGCAGCAAAGTAGGGACAGGGGGCAATTCACCCCTCCACTTT | CASSKVGTGGNSPLHF
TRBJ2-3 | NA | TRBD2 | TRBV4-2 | TGTGCCAGCAGCCGGAGCGGGGGGGCCATAGATACGCAGTATTTT | CASSRSGGAIDTQYF
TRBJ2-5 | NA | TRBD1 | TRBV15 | TGTGCCACCAGCGCCCTTGGGGACAGGGGGTGGGAGACCCAGTACTTC | CATSALGDRGWETQYF
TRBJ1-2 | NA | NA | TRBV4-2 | TGTGCCAGCAGCCAAGATAGTCGCGCTTATGGCTACACCTTC | CASSQDSRAYGYTF
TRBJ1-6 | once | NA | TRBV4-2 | TGTGCCAGCAGCCCAGGACTCCCCCGAGCCTATAATTCACCCCTCCACTTT | CASSPGLPRAYNSPLHF
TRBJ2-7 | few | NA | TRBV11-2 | TGTGCCAGCAAGGAAGAAGGGGGGGCCTTCTACGAGCAGTACTTC | CASKEEGGAFYEQYF
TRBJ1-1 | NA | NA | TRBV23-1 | TGCGCCAGCAGGAAACGGGACACATCGAACACTGAAGCTTTCTTT | CASRKRDTSNTEAFF
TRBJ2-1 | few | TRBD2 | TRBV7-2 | TGTGCCAGCAGCTTAGATAGGATAGCGGGGGGGTCAGATGAGCAGTTCTTC | CASSLDRIAGGSDEQFF
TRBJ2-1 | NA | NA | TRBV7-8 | TGTGCCAGCAGCCCACAGGGTTCCTACAATGAGCAGTTCTTC | CASSPQGSYNEQFF
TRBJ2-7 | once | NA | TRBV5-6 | TGTGCCAGCAGCTCCAGATCAGGGGAATACGAGCAGTACTTC | CASSSRSGEYEQYF
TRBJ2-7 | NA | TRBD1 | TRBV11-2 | TGTGCCAGCAGCCCAGGGACAGGGGTCGAGCAGTACTTC | CASSPGTGVEQYF
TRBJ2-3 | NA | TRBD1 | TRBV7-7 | TGTGCCAGCAGCGACGGACAGGGGAGCACAGATACGCAGTATTTT | CASSDGQGSTDTQYF
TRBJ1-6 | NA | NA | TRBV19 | TGTGCCAGTAGAGAGGCCAACTCCTATAATTCACCCCTCCACTTT | CASREANSYNSPLHF
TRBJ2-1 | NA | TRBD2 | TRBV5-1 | TGCGCCAGCAGCTTAGGGACTAGCCCCAATGAGCAGTTCTTC | CASSLGTSPNEQFF
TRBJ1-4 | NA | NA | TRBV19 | TGTGCCAGTAGTATCTCCGGGGGGATTAATGAAAAACTGTTTTTT | CASSISGGINEKLFF
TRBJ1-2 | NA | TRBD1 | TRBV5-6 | TGTGCCAGCAGCGAAACCGGGACAGACTATGGCTACACCTTC | CASSETGTDYGYTF
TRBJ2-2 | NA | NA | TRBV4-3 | TGCGCCAGCAGCCAAGGTCTCCTAACTAACACCGGGGAGCTGTTTTTT | CASSQGLLTNTGELFF
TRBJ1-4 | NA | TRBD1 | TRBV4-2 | TGTGCCAGCAGCCAAGAGGTGGGACAGGGGGAGGATGAAAAACTGTTTTTT | CASSQEVGQGEDEKLFF
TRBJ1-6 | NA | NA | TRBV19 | TGTGCCAGTAGTATGCCAGGGAAGTCTTCTGGTTCACCCCTCCACTTT | CASSMPGKSSGSPLHF
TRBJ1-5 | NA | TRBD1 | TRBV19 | TGTGCCAGTAGTACTCAAGACAGGGGTAGCAATCAGCCCCAGCATTTT | CASSTQDRGSNQPQHF
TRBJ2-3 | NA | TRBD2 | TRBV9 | TGTGCCAGCAGCCGGGGGGGACGCACAGATACGCAGTATTTT | CASSRGGRTDTQYF
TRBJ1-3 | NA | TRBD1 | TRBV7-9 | TGTGCCACCCATCCGGGACAGGGGGGAAACACCATATATTTT | CATHPGQGGNTIYF
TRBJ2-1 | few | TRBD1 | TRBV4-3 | TGCGCCAGCAGCCAGACAGGGGACGGCCGTGAGCAGTTCTTC | CASSQTGDGREQFF
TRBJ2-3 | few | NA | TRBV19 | TGTGCCAGTAGTGACCCCTCCGGGGGGCTAACAGATACGCAGTATTTT | CASSDPSGGLTDTQYF
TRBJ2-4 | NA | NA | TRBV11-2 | TGTGCCAGCAGCTCTCGACTACAAGCCAAAAACATTCAGTACTTC | CASSSRLQAKNIQYF
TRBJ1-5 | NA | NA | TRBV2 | TGTGCCAGCAGCTTCCAGGGCGGTCAGCCCCAGCATTTT | CASSFQGGQPQHF
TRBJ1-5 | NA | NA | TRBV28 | TGTGCCAGCACCCAGGGGCCCCGCAATCAGCCCCAGCATTTT | CASTQGPRNQPQHF
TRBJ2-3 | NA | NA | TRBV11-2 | TGTGCCAGCAGCTTAGATCTCACAGATACGCAGTATTTT | CASSLDLTDTQYF
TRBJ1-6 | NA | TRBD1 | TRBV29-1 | TGCAGCGTCCTCGGACAGGCGAGCTCCTATAATTCACCCCTCCACTTT | CSVLGQASSYNSPLHF
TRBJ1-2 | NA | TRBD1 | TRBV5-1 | TGCGCCAGCAGCTTACAGGGGGATGGCTACACCTTC | CASSLQGDGYTF
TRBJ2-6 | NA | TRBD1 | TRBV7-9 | TGTGCCAGCTTAACAGGGGGCGGAGGTTTTGGGGCCAACGTCCTGACTTTC | CASLTGGGGFGANVLTF
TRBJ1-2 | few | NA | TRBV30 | TGTGCCTGGGGGAGTCGGTACCGGGACACTTATGGCTACACCTTC | CAWGSRYRDTYGYTF
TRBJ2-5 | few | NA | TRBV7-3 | TGTGCCAGCAGCACGGGGGTCGGAGAGACCCAGTACTTC | CASSTGVGETQYF
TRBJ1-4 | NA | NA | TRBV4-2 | TGTGCCAGCAGCCAAGATGGGGGGGTCTCGACTAATGAAAAACTGTTTTTT | CASSQDGGVSTNEKLFF
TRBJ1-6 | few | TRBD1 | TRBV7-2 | TGTGCCAGCAGGGGGGACAGGGGGAGGGCCTATAATTCACCCCTCCACTTT | CASRGDRGRAYNSPLHF
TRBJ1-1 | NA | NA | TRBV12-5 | TGTGCTAGTGACTCCGGGGGAGGGGGCACTGAAGCTTTCTTT | CASDSGGGGTEAFF
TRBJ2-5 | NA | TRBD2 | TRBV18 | TGTGCCAGCTCACCGAGCGGGGGGGCACCCCAGTACTTC | CASSPSGGAPQYF
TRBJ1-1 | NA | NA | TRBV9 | TGTGCCAGCAGCGTAGTGAATCCCGGTCGTCTACCGATCGATGCTTTCTTT | CASSVVNPGRLPIDAFF
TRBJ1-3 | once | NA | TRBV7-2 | TGTGCCAGCAGCTTACACCCTCTCCCGTTACAGAGCTCTGGAAACACCATATATTTT | CASSLHPLPLQSSGNTIYF
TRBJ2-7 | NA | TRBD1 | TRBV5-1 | TGCGCCAGCAGCCGGACAGGGTCGTACGAGCAGTACTTC | CASSRTGSYEQYF
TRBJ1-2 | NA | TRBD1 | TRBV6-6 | TGTGCCAGCAGTTCCCCCACCGGGACAGTCTATGGCTACACCTTC | CASSSPTGTVYGYTF
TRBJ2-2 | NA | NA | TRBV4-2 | TGTGCCAGCAGCCAAGATAAGGCTAGCGATGACACCGGGGAGCTGTTTTTT | CASSQDKASDDTGELFF
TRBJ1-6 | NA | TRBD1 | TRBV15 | TGCGCCACCAGCCGGACAGGGAATAATTCACCCCTCCACTTT | CATSRTGNNSPLHF
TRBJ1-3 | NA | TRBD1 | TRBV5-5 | TGTGCCAGCAGCCAACGGACAGGGAAGCACTCTGGAAACACCATATATTTT | CASSQRTGKHSGNTIYF
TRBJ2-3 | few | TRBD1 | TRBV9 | TGTGCCAGCAGCGTAACAGGGGTGGGCACAGATACGCAGTATTTT | CASSVTGVGTDTQYF
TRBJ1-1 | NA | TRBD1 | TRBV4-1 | TGCGCCAGCAGCCTGTCCGCAGGGGGCGAGGGGACTGAAGCTTTCTTT | CASSLSAGGEGTEAFF
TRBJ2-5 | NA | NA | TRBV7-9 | TGTGCCAGCAGCCTAAGACAGCAAGAGACCCAGTACTTC | CASSLRQQETQYF